This entry concerns a single T cell receptor (beta chain). Its antigen is as yet unknown. A much larger clone lies a single base off, so this may be a read error. The sample is drawn from a study of Graves' ophthalmopathy and Graves' hyperthyroidism. Findings and caveats of the study: Ophthalmopathy progression predictions by the model showed 72.22% specificity and 60% to 71% sensitivity.

The CDR3 has 14 residues. Germline-derived CDR1 and CDR2 are MDHEN and SYDVKM. From RNA, the CDR3 regions of TCR beta chains were amplified and sequenced. HTBI-primed RT-PCR formed the first round, and a multiplex PCR formed the second. Each CDR3 protein gets one entry after TCRdb re-called the multiplex PCR reads with MiXCR. Found here are hundreds of thousands of distinct CDR3 sequences, about 20% of them singletons; the top ten hold approximately 6.9%. Hyperthyroidism is called stable when no ophthalmopathy develops within 18 months of follow-up. The source of the PBMCs was about 10 ml of fresh peripheral blood.

This receptor was obtained from a woman younger than 30 with stable Graves' hyperthyroidism. Some clones in this sample may be carry-over from other donors' samples. J is TRBJ1-5 and V is TRBV28; D is ambiguous. Material: peripheral blood. Here the CDR3 DNA reads TGTGCCAGCAGTTCAAACAGAGTCAATCAGCCCCAGGATTTT. It is translated as CASSSNRVNQPQDF.